The 23 T cell receptor beta chains below come from one sample, sequenced in a study of shared clonotypes between healthy human individuals (dated by TCRdb to about 2020). Libraries were built with the immunoSEQ multiplex PCR assay. The immuneACCESS repertoire file appears here via TCRdb, limited to in-frame rearrangements. These files lack a portion of the clones; in checked studies, under half of the deficit traces to unresolved V genes, and the cause of the others is not known. The table for this sample lists 2,500,000 or so clones; more than 90% of them were counted only once. Roughly 0.15% of the sample is in the top ten clones. The sequenced sample was naive CD4+ T cells sorted from blood. This specimen's cell subset or site label, interpreted: CD45RA+ positively selected. The receptors stem from a man aged 18 to 29 in good health.

The CDR3 reads CASNSGGQGYEQYF. Written as DNA, the CDR3 is TGTGCCAGCAATAGCGGCGGACAGGGTTACGAGCAGTACTTC. The rearrangement links TRBV2 to TRBJ2-7, with 8 bases matching TRBD1. The CDR3 length is 14 residues. Germline loops: CDR1 SNHLY, CDR2 FYNNEI. J gave up 4 bases and V 7 bases, and 9 bases lay outside the gene matches.

The rearrangement joins TRBV30 to TRBJ2-2; the D gene is possibly TRBD1 (6 bases). The length of the CDR3 is 13 residues. From germline, CDR1 is GTSNPN and CDR2 SVGIG (reference sequence). V was shortened by 5 bases and J by 1 base, with 8 bases between the two germline ends. For the CDR3, the DNA is TGTGCCTGGCTGGGACAGAACACCGGGGAGCTGTTTTTT. Translating it yields CAWLGQNTGELFF. The full variable domain, rest sourced from reference TRBV30 and TRBJ2-2, is SQTIHQWPATLVQPVGSPLSLECTVEGTSNPNLYWYRQAAGRGLQLLFYSVGIGQISSEVPQNLSASRPQDRQFILSSKKLLLSDSGFYLCAWLGQNTGELFFGEGSRLTVL.

The gene calls are TRBV6-5 and TRBJ2-7; 9 bases are a match to TRBD1. This CDR3 is built from 15 residues. CDR1 is MNHEY and CDR2 is SVGAGI in the germline V gene. J was trimmed by 5 bases and V by 2 bases; bases with no gene match: 7. CDR3 nucleotides: TGTGCCAGCAGTTACACGAGGACAGGGGCCCACGAGCAGTACTTC. Translating it yields CASSYTRTGAHEQYF.

The chain employs TRBV6-1 and TRBJ1-3, with D uncertain. Germline-derived CDR1 and CDR2 are MNHNS and SASEGT. The CDR3 sequence is 13 residues long. V lost 7 bases, J lost 0 bases, and 7 bases lay in between. CDR3 DNA: TGTGCCAGCAAGATGAGCTCTGGAAACACCATATATTTT. It encodes CASKMSSGNTIYF.

The chain employs TRBV19 and TRBJ2-1; possible D gene TRBD1, 6 bases. The germline V and J ends were trimmed by 4 bases and 3 bases, with 16 bases remaining between them. The CDR3 has 16 amino acids. Germline CDR1 and CDR2: LNHDA and SQIVND (reference sequence). CDR3 loop: CASSTGVGIYYNEQFF. The CDR3 DNA follows: TGTGCCAGTAGTACAGGGGTCGGGATTTACTACAATGAGCAGTTCTTC.

The V and J genes are TRBV4-1 and TRBJ1-6, with 7 bases aligning to TRBD1. The germline V gene has CDR1 MGHRA and CDR2 YSYEKL. This CDR3 spans 15 amino acids. The V segment lost 1 base and the J segment 6 bases; nucleotides outside the gene matches: 3. CDR3 in amino acids: CASSQADRINSPLHF. The CDR3 DNA reads as TGCGCCAGCAGCCAAGCGGACAGGATTAATTCACCCCTCCACTTT.

Of note for this clone: Other DNA sequences of this sample code for an identical CDR3. The chain uses TRBV9 and TRBJ2-7, with a tentative D call TRBD2 (6 bases). The CDR3 sequence is 14 residues long. V lost 4 bases, J lost 2 bases, and 13 bases lay in between. Germline V gene sequence: CDR1 SGDLS, CDR2 YYNGEE. The DNA of the CDR3 is TGTGCCAGCAGCCCCGGGACGGGAGCCTACGAGCAGTACTTC. As protein: CASSPGTGAYEQYF.

This clone was observed a handful of times. The chain couples TRBV7-9 to TRBJ1-3, with TRBD1 matching over 9 bases. The germline CDR1 and CDR2 sequences are SEHNR and FQNEAQ (reference sequence). This CDR3 spans 14 amino acids. The ends lost 4 bases at V and 7 bases at J; junction bases unmatched: 5. CDR3 amino acids: CASSSLQGANTIYF. DNA for the CDR3: TGTGCCAGCAGCTCACTACAGGGGGCGAACACCATATATTTT.

The rearrangement links TRBV7-9 to TRBJ1-5; no clear D. With 2 bases removed from V and 0 bases from J, the gap between germline ends came to 5 bases. This CDR3 spans 14 amino acids. Germline V gene lookup returns CDR1 SEHNR and CDR2 FQNEAQ (reference sequence). CDR3 sequence reads: CASSLRFSNQPQHF. CDR3 nucleotide sequence: TGTGCCAGCAGCTTAAGGTTTAGCAATCAGCCCCAGCATTTT.

This sequence joins TRBV5-6 and TRBJ2-5, with D possibly being TRBD2 (7 bases). CDR1 is SGHDT and CDR2 is YYEEEE in the germline V gene. V was clipped by 5 bases and J by 4 bases, with 9 bases between them. The CDR3 sequence is 12 residues long. This chain's CDR3 is CASRGGRETQYF. The CDR3 coding sequence is TGTGCCAGCAGGGGGGGGCGAGAGACCCAGTACTTC.

This clone showed up just a few times. CDR3 in amino acids: CAWRPGLETEAFF. CDR3 bases: TGTGCCTGGAGGCCGGGGCTCGAGACTGAAGCTTTCTTT. This chain links TRBV30 with TRBJ1-1; D possibly corresponds to TRBD1 (5 bases). V shed 3 bases and J shed 5 bases, with 13 bases lying between them. Germline V gene lookup returns CDR1 GTSNPN and CDR2 SVGIG (reference sequence). This CDR3 region has 13 residues.

About this clone: The same CDR3 arises from other DNA sequences in this sample as well. The J gene is TRBJ2-1, the V gene TRBV19, with D perhaps matching TRBD2 (6 bases). This CDR3 comprises 12 residues. V lost 4 bases to trimming and J lost 8 bases, with 9 bases between them. CDR1 is LNHDA, CDR2 SQIVND, per germline (reference sequence). CDR3 in amino acids: CASSRRDYEQFF. CDR3 nucleotide sequence: TGTGCCAGTAGTAGGAGGGACTATGAGCAGTTCTTC.

V and J are TRBV28 and TRBJ2-1; possibly TRBD2 for D (7 bases). CDR1 MDHEN and CDR2 SYDVKM come from the germline V gene. This CDR3 has 16 amino acids. V lost 7 bases and J 0 bases, leaving 16 bases between the germline ends. CDR3 amino acids: CASILAGASSYNEQFF. In nucleotides, the CDR3 is TGTGCCAGCATCTTGGCGGGGGCCAGCTCCTACAATGAGCAGTTCTTC.

The count of this clone is one. V usage is TRBV7-2 and J usage is TRBJ2-1; the match to TRBD1 covers 7 bases. The CDR3 is made up of 15 amino acids. V lost 1 base to trimming and J lost 6 bases; unmatched junction nucleotides: 6. Germline CDR1 and CDR2: SGHTA and FQGNSA. CDR3 amino acids: CASSLGDRVGNEQFF. CDR3 bases: TGTGCCAGCAGCTTAGGAGACAGGGTGGGCAATGAGCAGTTCTTC.

The genes are TRBV5-3 and TRBJ2-1, with D hard to call. TRBV5-3 is an open reading frame whose function is uncertain. The CDR3 consists of 14 residues. The ends were cut back, 0 bases at V and 7 bases at J, with 11 bases in the middle. CDR3 region: CARSLGFIWNEQFF. The CDR3 region has the DNA TGTGCCAGAAGCTTGGGGTTCATTTGGAATGAGCAGTTCTTC.

The chain is built from TRBV5-1 and TRBJ2-1; tentative D call: TRBD2 (5 bases). The ends were cut back, 5 bases at V and 7 bases at J, with 7 bases in the middle. The CDR3 covers 11 residues. The germline gives CDR1 SGHRS, CDR2 YFSETQ. The CDR3 sequence is CASRRANEQFF. The DNA of the CDR3 is TGCGCCAGCAGGAGGGCAAATGAGCAGTTCTTC. Combining the CDR3 with reference TRBV5-1 and TRBJ2-1 gives the whole variable domain KAGVTQTPRYLIKTRGQQVTLSCSPISGHRSVSWYQQTPGQGLQFLFEYFSETQRNKGNFPGRFSGRQFSNSRSEMNVSTLELGDSALYLCASRRANEQFFGPGTRLTVL.

This chain links TRBV19 with TRBJ2-1; the match to TRBD1 covers 7 bases. The CDR3 extends over 14 amino acids. The J segment lost 11 bases and the V segment lost 3 bases, leaving 10 bases of the junction unmatched. Germline V CDR1 and CDR2: LNHDA, SQIVND (reference sequence). The CDR3 spells CASSIRQGEMKQFF. The CDR3 coding sequence is TGTGCCAGTAGTATCCGGCAGGGGGAGATGAAGCAGTTCTTC.

In regard to this clone: Other DNA sequences in this sample translate to the same CDR3. The gene calls are TRBV11-3 and TRBJ2-5; 10 nucleotides agree with TRBD1. Looked up from germline, CDR1 is SGHNT and CDR2 is YENEEA. V lost 3 bases to trimming and J lost 5 bases; unmatched junction nucleotides: 0. The CDR3 runs 13 residues. CDR3 sequence (DNA): TGTGCCAGCAGCTTGGACAGGGGGGAGACCCAGTACTTC. Translation: CASSLDRGETQYF.

The CDR3 coding sequence is TGTGCCAGCACGAGGGGGTTCACCTACAATGAGCAGTTCTTC. It is translated as CASTRGFTYNEQFF. J is TRBJ2-1 and V is TRBV7-2, with D tentatively TRBD1 (6 bases). V shed 7 bases and J shed 2 bases, with 12 bases lying between them. Germline CDR1 reads SGHTA; CDR2 reads FQGNSA. The CDR3 extends over 14 amino acids. Full variable domain (remainder filled in from reference TRBV7-2 and TRBJ2-1): GAGVSQSPSNKVTEKGKDVELRCDPISGHTALYWYRQSLGQGLEFLIYFQGNSAPDKSGLPSDRFSAERTGGSVSTLTIQRTQQEDSAVYLCASTRGFTYNEQFFGPGTRLTVL.

The chain has TRBV6-1 and TRBJ2-1, with 9 bases matching TRBD2. The CDR3 sequence is 15 residues long. CDR1 and CDR2 (germline): MNHNS, SASEGT. The V segment lost 6 bases and the J segment 5 bases; nucleotides outside the gene matches: 8. This CDR3 reads CASSPSGRMNNEQFF. The CDR3 DNA reads TGTGCCAGCAGCCCGAGCGGGAGGATGAACAATGAGCAGTTCTTC.

For the CDR3, the DNA is TGTGCCAGCAGCGTAGAGGGGGCGAATAATTCACCCCTCCACTTT. Its protein is CASSVEGANNSPLHF. The V and J genes are TRBV9 and TRBJ1-6; 7 bases align to TRBD1. Per the germline V gene, CDR1 is SGDLS and CDR2 is YYNGEE. V was clipped by 0 bases and J by 5 bases; unmatched bases: 2. The CDR3 covers 15 residues.

The chain employs TRBV19 and TRBJ2-3, with TRBD2 as a possible D gene (6 bases). Germline V gene sequence: CDR1 LNHDA, CDR2 SQIVND (reference sequence). The CDR3 runs to 15 residues. Between the trimmed V and J ends, which lost 3 bases and 1 base, there was a span of 11 bases. DNA of the CDR3: TGTGCCAGTAGTATCCAACGGAGGGGCACAGATACGCAGTATTTT. Its translation is CASSIQRRGTDTQYF.

The genes are TRBV2 and TRBJ2-7, with 14 bases fitting TRBD2. Germline trimming cut 5 bases from V and 5 bases from J; bases unmatched to any gene: 2. The CDR3 is 14 amino acids. CDR1 is SNHLY and CDR2 is FYNNEI in the germline V gene. In DNA form, the CDR3 reads TGTGCCAGCAGTAGGGGACTAGCGGGGGACGAGCAGTACTTC. Translation gives CASSRGLAGDEQYF.